The entry below describes one TCR beta chain. V was shortened by 0 bases and J by 2 bases, with 7 bases between the two germline ends. From germline, CDR1 is SGDLS and CDR2 YYNGEE. The CDR3 runs 14 residues. The source of the sample is a study of T cells after yellow fever vaccination. TCRdb analysed the 5' RACE reads with MiXCR anew, one entry per CDR3 protein. The sample consists of a few hundred thousand distinct CDR3 sequences, less than 7.5% of them appearing once. The sequence was obtained from a man aged 25 to 40 who received the YFV17D yellow fever vaccine. The input for sequencing was CD4+ T cells sorted from PBMCs, taken on the day of the yellow fever booster vaccination. The rearrangement joins TRBV9 to TRBJ2-3; no reliable D call. The CDR3 bases are TGTGCCAGCAGCGTAGACTGGTCCACAGATACGCAGTATTTT. It is translated as CASSVDWSTDTQYF.